This T cell receptor beta chain comes out of a study of tumor and adjacent non-tumor tissue in lung cancer. Overall study context: There were 11 to 13 adenocarcinoma, 2 squamous cell carcinoma and 1 small cell lung cancer cases.

The library came from three nested PCR rounds adapted from ARM-PCR protocols. TCRdb independently ran MiXCR on the multiplex PCR reads; one entry per CDR3 protein. In the table there are 35,000 to 55,000 distinct CDR3 sequences, about three fifths of which are singletons. No cell sorting was done before RNA was extracted from the tissue. This non-tumor lung sample came from over 3 cm beyond the tumor edge. Between August and November 2014, newly diagnosed, chemotherapy-naive lung cancer patients underwent thoracic surgery in China. The germline V gene has CDR1 MDHEN and CDR2 SYDVKM. The CDR3 spans 13 residues. Trimming cost V 5 bases and J 2 bases, with 9 bases left between them. The table lists this clonotype with many counts. Antigen unknown. General study results and limits: Top 100 clones took a larger repertoire share in normal lung.

Input material: distant non-tumor lung tissue. This clonotype originated in a man between 50 and 59 years old with non-small cell lung cancer. J is TRBJ2-5 and V is TRBV28, with D unclear. The chain's CDR3 is CASSTPGQETQYF. The CDR3 coding sequence is TGTGCCAGCAGTACGCCAGGACAAGAGACCCAGTACTTC.